These T cell receptor beta chains were read from a single sample in a study of CD8 T cells in Susac syndrome. TCRdb reanalysed the immunoSEQ multiplex PCR reads using MiXCR and keeps one entry per CDR3 protein. The table records 300,000 to 350,000 distinct CDR3 sequences, 92% of them present only once. The sequenced sample consisted of CD4+ T cells from PBMCs. All receptors come from a human donor with multiple sclerosis. Each CDR3 is given with its conserved first and last residue. Each record gives: V gene, D gene, clone size, J gene, CDR3 protein, CDR3 DNA. The D gene is left open where the match is weak. The size field is filled for only some rows; it gives once, few, many or a size class.

v_call: TRBV30
d_call: .
clone_size: .
j_call: TRBJ2-7
cdr3_aa: CAFTGAYEQYF
cdr3_nt: TGTGCCTTTACAGGAGCCTACGAGCAGTACTTC

v_call: TRBV7-9
d_call: .
clone_size: .
j_call: TRBJ2-7
cdr3_aa: CASSLLGYEQYF
cdr3_nt: TGTGCCAGCAGTTTACTGGGGTACGAGCAGTACTTC

v_call: TRBV21-1
d_call: .
clone_size: .
j_call: TRBJ1-2
cdr3_aa: CASTFRDRGLRSYGYTF
cdr3_nt: TGTGCCAGCACCTTCCGGGACAGGGGGCTTAGGAGCTATGGCTACACCTTC

v_call: TRBV2
d_call: .
clone_size: .
j_call: TRBJ1-4
cdr3_aa: CASRVNRNEKLFF
cdr3_nt: TGTGCCAGCAGGGTGAATCGAAATGAAAAACTGTTTTTT

v_call: TRBV6-2/TRBV6-3
d_call: TRBD2
clone_size: once
j_call: TRBJ2-1
cdr3_aa: CASSQSGRDEQFF
cdr3_nt: TGTGCCAGCAGCCAAAGCGGGAGGGATGAGCAGTTCTTC

v_call: TRBV6-5
d_call: .
clone_size: .
j_call: TRBJ2-7
cdr3_aa: CASSYTGPGVSEQYF
cdr3_nt: TGTGCCAGCAGTTACACTGGGCCTGGGGTTAGCGAGCAGTACTTC

v_call: TRBV6-5
d_call: .
clone_size: .
j_call: TRBJ1-2
cdr3_aa: CAAGAYYGYTF
cdr3_nt: TGTGCCGCAGGGGCATACTATGGCTACACCTTC

v_call: TRBV14
d_call: .
clone_size: .
j_call: TRBJ2-3
cdr3_aa: CASSQDSAASTDTQYF
cdr3_nt: TGTGCCAGCAGCCAAGATAGCGCGGCTAGCACAGATACGCAGTATTTT

v_call: TRBV9
d_call: .
clone_size: .
j_call: TRBJ1-6
cdr3_aa: CASSVEVALQDSPLHF
cdr3_nt: TGTGCCAGCAGCGTAGAGGTGGCGCTTCAAGATTCACCCCTCCACTTT

v_call: TRBV7-8
d_call: TRBD1
clone_size: .
j_call: TRBJ2-7
cdr3_aa: CASSSKQGLEQYF
cdr3_nt: TGTGCCAGCAGCTCGAAACAGGGGCTCGAGCAGTACTTC

v_call: TRBV20-1
d_call: TRBD2
clone_size: .
j_call: TRBJ2-7
cdr3_aa: CSARSGLAGVHEQYF
cdr3_nt: TGCAGTGCTAGATCGGGGCTAGCGGGAGTCCACGAGCAGTACTTC

v_call: TRBV12-3/TRBV12-4
d_call: TRBD1
clone_size: .
j_call: TRBJ2-1
cdr3_aa: CASTSGGTGRQFF
cdr3_nt: TGTGCCAGCACCTCGGGCGGGACAGGTCGGCAGTTCTTC

v_call: TRBV12-3/TRBV12-4
d_call: .
clone_size: .
j_call: TRBJ2-7
cdr3_aa: CASSLRRDPGSYEQYF
cdr3_nt: TGTGCCAGCAGCCTACGGCGGGACCCCGGCTCCTACGAGCAGTACTTC

v_call: TRBV2
d_call: .
clone_size: .
j_call: TRBJ2-3
cdr3_aa: CASAPEARGLDTQYF
cdr3_nt: TGTGCCAGCGCGCCGGAGGCCCGGGGTCTAGATACGCAGTATTTT

v_call: TRBV6-5
d_call: TRBD2
clone_size: .
j_call: TRBJ2-2
cdr3_aa: CASSYDGGRARELFF
cdr3_nt: TGTGCCAGCAGTTACGACGGCGGGAGGGCCCGGGAGCTGTTTTTT

v_call: TRBV29-1
d_call: .
clone_size: .
j_call: TRBJ2-1
cdr3_aa: CSDLRVDEQFF
cdr3_nt: TGCAGCGACCTTAGGGTAGATGAGCAGTTCTTC

v_call: TRBV6-2/TRBV6-3
d_call: .
clone_size: .
j_call: TRBJ2-7
cdr3_aa: CASSGRQVDSYEQYF
cdr3_nt: TGTGCCAGCAGTGGCAGACAGGTTGACTCCTACGAGCAGTACTTC

v_call: TRBV29-1
d_call: .
clone_size: .
j_call: TRBJ1-1
cdr3_aa: CSASLGTANTEAFF
cdr3_nt: TGCAGCGCTTCCCTCGGGACGGCGAACACTGAAGCTTTCTTT

v_call: TRBV6-5
d_call: .
clone_size: .
j_call: TRBJ1-4
cdr3_aa: CASSYSNRVREKLFF
cdr3_nt: TGTGCCAGCAGTTACTCGAACAGGGTTCGTGAAAAACTGTTTTTT

v_call: TRBV29-1
d_call: TRBD1
clone_size: .
j_call: TRBJ1-5
cdr3_aa: CSVGQGDQPQHF
cdr3_nt: TGCAGCGTAGGACAGGGGGACCAGCCCCAGCATTTT

v_call: TRBV11-2
d_call: .
clone_size: .
j_call: TRBJ2-7
cdr3_aa: CASSLVVGSLGYEQYF
cdr3_nt: TGTGCCAGCAGCTTAGTAGTTGGCAGCCTGGGCTACGAGCAGTACTTC

v_call: TRBV2
d_call: .
clone_size: few
j_call: TRBJ2-1
cdr3_aa: CASSEVYEQFF
cdr3_nt: TGTGCCAGCAGTGAGGTCTATGAGCAGTTCTTC

v_call: TRBV29-1
d_call: TRBD2
clone_size: few
j_call: TRBJ2-3
cdr3_aa: CSAGAGASDTQYF
cdr3_nt: TGCAGCGCGGGAGCGGGAGCTTCAGATACGCAGTATTTT

v_call: TRBV4-3
d_call: TRBD2
clone_size: .
j_call: TRBJ2-1
cdr3_aa: CASSQDSSGVDNEQFF
cdr3_nt: TGCGCCAGCAGCCAAGATAGCAGCGGGGTGGACAATGAGCAGTTCTTC

v_call: TRBV12-3/TRBV12-4
d_call: .
clone_size: once
j_call: TRBJ2-7
cdr3_aa: CASSQRYEQYF
cdr3_nt: TGTGCCAGCAGTCAGCGCTACGAGCAGTACTTC

v_call: TRBV30
d_call: TRBD1
clone_size: .
j_call: TRBJ2-7
cdr3_aa: CAWSNDRGRFYEQYF
cdr3_nt: TGTGCCTGGAGCAACGACAGGGGGCGCTTCTACGAGCAGTACTTC

v_call: TRBV20-1
d_call: .
clone_size: .
j_call: TRBJ2-1
cdr3_aa: CSARGPTGQDSEQFF
cdr3_nt: TGCAGTGCTAGGGGCCCGACAGGTCAGGACTCCGAGCAGTTCTTC

v_call: TRBV20-1
d_call: TRBD2
clone_size: .
j_call: TRBJ2-7
cdr3_aa: CSARGREQVVEQYF
cdr3_nt: TGCAGTGCTAGGGGGCGGGAGCAGGTGGTCGAGCAGTACTTC

v_call: TRBV7-2
d_call: .
clone_size: .
j_call: TRBJ2-5
cdr3_aa: CASSFGSSEETQYF
cdr3_nt: TGTGCCAGCAGCTTTGGCTCTTCTGAAGAGACCCAGTACTTC

v_call: TRBV30
d_call: TRBD1
clone_size: few
j_call: TRBJ1-1
cdr3_aa: CAARTGWNTEAFF
cdr3_nt: TGTGCTGCCCGGACAGGGTGGAACACTGAAGCTTTCTTT

v_call: TRBV13
d_call: .
clone_size: .
j_call: TRBJ2-3
cdr3_aa: CASSLPGSRTDTQYF
cdr3_nt: TGTGCCAGCAGCTTACCAGGGTCAAGAACAGATACGCAGTATTTT

v_call: TRBV18
d_call: TRBD1
clone_size: .
j_call: TRBJ2-6
cdr3_aa: CASSPPQGAIGANVLTF
cdr3_nt: TGTGCCAGCTCACCACCGCAGGGGGCAATTGGGGCCAACGTCCTGACTTTC

v_call: TRBV30
d_call: TRBD2
clone_size: .
j_call: TRBJ2-5
cdr3_aa: CAWSTSVETQYF
cdr3_nt: TGTGCCTGGAGTACTAGCGTCGAGACCCAGTACTTC

v_call: TRBV7-2
d_call: .
clone_size: .
j_call: TRBJ2-1
cdr3_aa: CASSFWWGEQFF
cdr3_nt: TGTGCCAGCAGCTTTTGGTGGGGTGAGCAGTTCTTC

v_call: TRBV7-9
d_call: TRBD1
clone_size: .
j_call: TRBJ1-3
cdr3_aa: CASSPRTGPLSGNTIYF
cdr3_nt: TGTGCCAGCAGCCCTCGGACAGGACCACTTTCTGGAAACACCATATATTTT

v_call: TRBV3-1
d_call: .
clone_size: .
j_call: TRBJ1-1
cdr3_aa: CASSQAQDRVEAFF
cdr3_nt: TGTGCCAGCAGCCAAGCACAGGATAGGGTCGAAGCTTTCTTT

v_call: TRBV7-2
d_call: .
clone_size: .
j_call: TRBJ1-2
cdr3_aa: CASSAYSNYGYTF
cdr3_nt: TGTGCCAGCAGCGCCTACAGTAACTATGGCTACACCTTC

v_call: TRBV20-1
d_call: .
clone_size: .
j_call: TRBJ1-2
cdr3_aa: CSAHLGGRFNYGYTF
cdr3_nt: TGCAGTGCCCATCTCGGGGGCAGGTTTAACTATGGCTACACCTTC

v_call: TRBV2
d_call: .
clone_size: few
j_call: TRBJ1-1
cdr3_aa: CASRPTGMNTEAFF
cdr3_nt: TGTGCCAGCAGACCGACAGGTATGAACACTGAAGCTTTCTTT